A single sample gave rise to the 21 T cell receptor beta chains below, sequenced in a study of blood T cell repertoires in COVID-19. Assay: immunoSEQ multiplex PCR; the TCRdb copy retains only in-frame clones and omits some. This table holds just under 65,000 clones, roughly four fifths found once. Sample: peripheral blood. The source of these receptors is a human donor in a cohort sampled during active COVID-19.

J is TRBJ2-2 and V is TRBV7-2; possible D gene TRBD2, 6 bases. In germline, CDR1 is SGHTA, CDR2 FQGNSA. The ends were cut back, 1 base at V and 8 bases at J, with 17 bases in the middle. The CDR3 has 16 residues. DNA for the CDR3: TGTGCCAGCAGCTTAGTAGTGCGGGGAAAGGCTGGGGAGCTGTTTTTT. This translates into CASSLVVRGKAGELFF. Using reference TRBV7-2 and TRBJ2-2 for the parts outside the CDR3, the full variable domain is GAGVSQSPSNKVTEKGKDVELRCDPISGHTALYWYRQSLGQGLEFLIYFQGNSAPDKSGLPSDRFSAERTGGSVSTLTIQRTQQEDSAVYLCASSLVVRGKAGELFFGEGSRLTVL.

There are a few counts of this clone. V usage is TRBV28 and J usage is TRBJ1-2; TRBD1 aligns across 7 bases. Germline trimming cut 4 bases from V and 4 bases from J; bases unmatched to any gene: 9. This CDR3 spans 15 amino acids. Germline V gives CDR1 MDHEN, CDR2 SYDVKM. In nucleotides, the CDR3 is TGTGCCAGCAGTTCGACGACAGGGTATAGCTATGGCTACACCTTC. As protein: CASSSTTGYSYGYTF.

This clone turned up a few times. This chain uses TRBV5-6 with TRBJ2-1, with TRBD2 identical over 8 bases. The CDR3 is 16 amino acids. From germline, CDR1 is SGHDT and CDR2 YYEEEE. The V gene end was trimmed by 4 bases and the J gene end by 6 bases; junction bases not matched to a gene: 12. The CDR3 loop reads CASSLLSGGPGNEQFF. CDR3 coding DNA: TGTGCCAGCAGCCTTCTAAGCGGGGGTCCTGGCAATGAGCAGTTCTTC.

The chain combines TRBV2 with TRBJ2-3; 8 nucleotides line up with TRBD2. Germline assignment: CDR1 SNHLY and CDR2 FYNNEI. The V and J ends lost 3 bases and 11 bases, in that order; junction bases with no gene match: 13. The CDR3 is 15 residues long. CDR3 coding DNA: TGTGCCAGCAGTGAGGTAGAGCGGGAGTCTACTATGCAGTATTTT. This encodes CASSEVERESTMQYF.

The chain uses TRBV7-3 and TRBJ2-2, with 10 positions matching TRBD1. The CDR3 is 16 residues long. Germline V gene lookup returns CDR1 SGHTA and CDR2 FQGTGA. V lost 3 bases and J lost 6; bases outside the gene matches: 7. DNA of the CDR3: TGTGCCAGCAGCTTCCGACAGGGGGCGCAATCCGGGGAGCTGTTTTTT. Translated, it gives CASSFRQGAQSGELFF.

This rearrangement joins TRBV9 to TRBJ2-3; 7 positions agree with TRBD2. CDR3 length: 15 residues. The V segment lost 4 bases and the J segment 2 bases; nucleotides outside the gene matches: 7. The V gene's germline CDR1 is SGDLS and CDR2 YYNGEE. DNA for the CDR3: TGTGCCAGCAGCCCACGGGACTACCTCACAGATACGCAGTATTTT. Protein sequence: CASSPRDYLTDTQYF.

The chain carries TRBV12-3 or TRBV12-4 and TRBJ2-1; weak D call: TRBD1 (5 bases). The V and J ends lost 5 bases and 12 bases respectively, with 14 bases between them. This CDR3 has 12 amino acids. The DNA for the CDR3 is TGTGCCAGCAGTCCCCCTAGAAGGGGGCAGTTCTTC. It is translated as CASSPPRRGQFF.

The rearrangement joins TRBV28 to TRBJ1-2; possibly TRBD1 for D (6 bases). The V gene's germline CDR1 is MDHEN and CDR2 SYDVKM. V shed 4 bases and J shed 7 bases, with 13 bases lying between them. The CDR3 loop spans 13 amino acids. The CDR3 reads CASSSDRPRGYTF. The CDR3 DNA sequence: TGTGCCAGCAGTTCAGACAGGCCCCGTGGCTACACCTTC.

The chain has TRBV5-1 and TRBJ2-7; 9 nucleotides line up with TRBD1. Germline V CDR1 and CDR2: SGHRS, YFSETQ. V shed 6 bases, J shed 6 bases, and the junction held 10 bases outside the gene matches. This CDR3 contains 14 residues. CDR3 protein: CASTLGTGTSEQYF. CDR3 bases: TGCGCCAGCACCTTAGGGACAGGGACCTCCGAGCAGTACTTC. The variable domain in full, with the rest retrieved from reference TRBV5-1 and TRBJ2-7, is KAGVTQTPRYLIKTRGQQVTLSCSPISGHRSVSWYQQTPGQGLQFLFEYFSETQRNKGNFPGRFSGRQFSNSRSEMNVSTLELGDSALYLCASTLGTGTSEQYFGPGTRLTVT.

The rearrangement uses TRBV24-1 and TRBJ2-2, with D uncertain. CDR3 length: 15 residues. V lost 2 bases and J 4 bases, leaving 10 bases between the germline ends. Germline CDR1 is KGHDR and CDR2 is SFDVKD. CDR3 sequence: CATSDSASGTGELFF. The CDR3 nucleotides read TGTGCCACCAGTGATTCTGCTTCGGGCACCGGGGAGCTGTTTTTT.

This chain connects TRBV5-6 to TRBJ2-2, with D perhaps TRBD2 (5 bases). CDR1 is SGHDT and CDR2 is YYEEEE in the germline V gene. V gave up 4 bases and J gave up 2 bases, with 9 bases separating them. The CDR3 is 14 amino acids. CDR3 in DNA: TGTGCCAGCAGCCCACGACTAAACACCGGGGAGCTGTTTTTT. Translating it yields CASSPRLNTGELFF.

This clone was found once. The rearrangement uses TRBV10-3 and TRBJ1-2; the D gene is possibly TRBD1 (6 bases). Per the germline V gene, CDR1 is ENHRY and CDR2 is SYGVKD. The germline V and J ends were trimmed by 1 base and 4 bases, with 10 bases remaining between them. The CDR3 runs 14 residues. The CDR3 is CAISEFQGSYGYTF. As DNA, the CDR3 is TGTGCCATCAGTGAGTTCCAGGGGAGCTATGGCTACACCTTC.

The chain couples TRBV30 to TRBJ1-1; D gene unclear. V lost 3 bases and J 1 base, leaving 9 bases between the germline ends. The CDR3 extends over 13 amino acids. From germline, CDR1 is GTSNPN and CDR2 SVGIG (reference sequence). CDR3 in amino acids: CAWSDGRNTEAFF. The CDR3 DNA reads as TGTGCCTGGAGCGACGGGAGGAACACTGAAGCTTTCTTT.

The chain carries TRBV6-2 or TRBV6-3 and TRBJ2-5, with D possibly matching TRBD2 (6 bases). CDR1 is MNHEY, CDR2 SVGEGT, per germline. The V gene lost 2 bases and the J gene lost 3 bases, with 19 bases spanning the gap. The CDR3 has 17 residues. The CDR3 region has the DNA TGTGCCAGCAGTTACGCCCCAGGGTTCTGGGGGGAAGAGACCCAGTACTTC. It yields the protein CASSYAPGFWGEETQYF.

CDR3 residues: CASEGGGLTDTQYF. CDR3 coding DNA: TGTGCCAGTGAGGGCGGGGGGCTCACAGATACGCAGTATTTT. V and J are TRBV2 and TRBJ2-3; 8 nucleotides align to TRBD2. From germline, CDR1 is SNHLY and CDR2 FYNNEI. J lost 2 bases, V lost 9 bases, and 7 bases had no gene match. The CDR3 runs 14 residues.

The rearrangement links TRBV7-9 to TRBJ1-4, with TRBD1 matching 9 bases. The germline CDR1 and CDR2 sequences are SEHNR and FQNEAQ (reference sequence). Trimming at V came to 2 bases and at J to 6 bases, leaving 7 bases not matched to a gene. The CDR3 runs to 16 residues. The CDR3 region has the DNA TGTGCCAGCAGCTTAACGGGACAGGGTAGATATGAAAAACTGTTTTTT. It is translated as CASSLTGQGRYEKLFF.

CDR3 in DNA: TGTGCCAGTAAGGGACAGGGAAGCATTGGCACTGAAGCTTTCTTT. It is translated as CASKGQGSIGTEAFF. The V and J genes are TRBV19 and TRBJ1-1; 9 bases map to TRBD1. From germline, CDR1 is LNHDA and CDR2 SQIVND (reference sequence). The ends lost 7 bases at V and 4 bases at J; junction bases unmatched: 10. The length of the CDR3 is 15 residues.

The chain couples TRBV5-6 to TRBJ2-7; D is ambiguous. This CDR3 is 14 amino acids long. V lost 0 bases to trimming and J lost 0 bases, with 7 bases between them. CDR1 and CDR2 from the germline V gene are SGHDT and YYEEEE. CDR3 bases: TGTGCCAGCAGCTTGGGGGCAGCCTCCTACGAGCAGTACTTC. Amino acids: CASSLGAASYEQYF.

The genes are TRBV3-1 (or the pseudogene TRBV3-2) and TRBJ1-1, with D hard to call. CDR3 length equals 13 residues. CDR1 is LGHDT and CDR2 is YNNKEL in the germline V gene (reference sequence). V was clipped by 4 bases and J by 1 base, with 7 bases between them. CDR3 sequence reads: CASSRTGNTEAFF. The CDR3 DNA reads TGTGCCAGCAGCCGTACGGGGAACACTGAAGCTTTCTTT.

V and J are TRBV19 and TRBJ1-4, with D possibly TRBD1 on 6 matching bases. The CDR3 totals 15 residues. Trimming shortened V by 5 bases and J by 4 bases, and 14 bases separated the two germline ends. Germline-derived CDR1 and CDR2 are LNHDA and SQIVND (reference sequence). This CDR3 reads CASSPQGIGNEKLFF. The CDR3 nucleotides read TGTGCCAGTAGTCCACAGGGTATTGGTAATGAAAAACTGTTTTTT.

This clone was seen more than once but under ten times. The CDR3 coding sequence is TGTGCCAGCTCTCCAGGACAGGGAGTAGGAACGCAGTATTTT. Translation gives CASSPGQGVGTQYF. V is TRBV18 and J is TRBJ2-3; 8 nucleotides match TRBD1. The CDR3 covers 14 residues. Trimming took 6 bases from V and 9 from J; bases not matched to a gene: 11. The germline CDR1 and CDR2 sequences are KGHSH and LQKENI.